Reported below is one T cell receptor beta chain. Germline CDR1 and CDR2: SGHKS and YYEKEE (reference sequence). V shed 3 bases and J 4 bases; nucleotides not matched to a gene: 4. There are 15 residues in the CDR3. The sample originates from a study of tumor-infiltrating lymphocytes in oesophageal squamous cell carcinoma. TCRdb used MiXCR to reprocess the PCR reads, holding one entry per CDR3 protein. The sample lists 13,000 or so distinct CDR3 sequences, approximately 47% occurring once. This sequence was found in a male donor with esophageal squamous cell carcinoma. V usage is TRBV5-5 and J usage is TRBJ2-6, with 7 bases lining up with TRBD2. Sequenced: normal esophageal tissue next to the tumor. CDR3 region: CASSSEGGGANVLTF. CDR3 bases: TGTGCCAGCAGCTCGGAGGGAGGGGGGGCCAACGTCCTGACTTTC.